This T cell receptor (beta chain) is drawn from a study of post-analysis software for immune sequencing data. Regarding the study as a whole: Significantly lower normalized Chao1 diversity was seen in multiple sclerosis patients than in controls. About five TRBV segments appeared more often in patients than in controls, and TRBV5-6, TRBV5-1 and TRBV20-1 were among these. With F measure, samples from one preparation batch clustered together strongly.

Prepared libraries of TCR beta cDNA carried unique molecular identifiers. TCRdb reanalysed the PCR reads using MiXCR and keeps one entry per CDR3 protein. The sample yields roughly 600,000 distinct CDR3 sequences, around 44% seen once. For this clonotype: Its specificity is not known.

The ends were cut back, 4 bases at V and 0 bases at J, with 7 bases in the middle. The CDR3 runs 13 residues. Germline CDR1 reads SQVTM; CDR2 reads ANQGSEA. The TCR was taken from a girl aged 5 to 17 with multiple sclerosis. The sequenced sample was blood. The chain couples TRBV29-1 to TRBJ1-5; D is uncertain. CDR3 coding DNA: TGCAGCGTTGTTATTGGTAGCAATCAGCCCCAGCATTTT. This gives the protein CSVVIGSNQPQHF.